A single TCR beta chain is shown here with its context. These data come from a study of blood T cell repertoires in COVID-19. The CDR3 sequence is 12 residues long. Deletions cut 4 bases from V and 5 bases from J, with 6 bases between. Looked up from germline, CDR1 is MDHEN and CDR2 is SYDVKM. Profiled with immunoSEQ multiplex PCR; TCRdb holds only in-frame clones, not every one. The sample lists about 280,000 clones, roughly 85% occurring once. V usage is TRBV28 and J usage is TRBJ1-5; D is uncertain. Source material: PBMCs or T cells enriched from blood (not recorded which). The TCR sequence derives from a woman aged 50 to 60 who had recovered from COVID-19. The CDR3 protein is CASSSGYQPQHF. CDR3 DNA sequence: TGTGCCAGCAGTTCGGGATATCAGCCCCAGCATTTT.